The next 29 T cell receptor beta chains were all read from a single sample in a study of breast tumors, draining lymph nodes, adjacent tissues. The lymph nodes were axillary draining lymph nodes from breast cancer patients. TCRdb re-called the multiplex PCR reads through MiXCR, storing one row per CDR3 protein. The table has around 230,000 distinct CDR3 sequences, under 40% seen once; the top ten hold roughly 3.5%. Sequencing input: axillary lymph node tissue. The origin of the receptors is a female donor with breast cancer. Some clones in this sample may be carry-over from other donors' samples.

Notes on this clonotype: The missing conserved phenylalanine or tryptophan at the end of this CDR3 makes a read error likely. The chain couples TRBV19 to TRBJ2-6, with D perhaps TRBD1 (6 bases). Germline V gene sequence: CDR1 LNHDA, CDR2 SQIVND (reference sequence). The CDR3 covers 16 residues. Trimming stripped 6 bases from V and 2 bases from J, with 14 bases between. The CDR3 protein is CASREQGLAGANVLTS. In nucleotides, the CDR3 is TGTGCCAGTAGAGAACAGGGTTTGGCTGGGGCCAACGTCCTGACTTCC.

This clonotype appeared a few times. A clone one base away is much larger, so this may be a read error. V usage is TRBV19 and J usage is TRBJ2-3; D may correspond to TRBD1 or TRBD2 (5 bases each). The CDR3 runs to 17 residues. Per the germline V gene, CDR1 is LNHDA and CDR2 is SQIVND (reference sequence). DNA of the CDR3: TGTGCCAGTAGTTACCTCCTCTCCGGGGCCAGCACAGATACGCAGTCTTTT. It specifies CASSYLLSGASTDTQSF.

This clonotype came up many times. V and J are TRBV14 and TRBJ1-3; no definite D call. Looked up from germline, CDR1 is SGHDN and CDR2 is FVKESK. Trimming took off 3 bases at V and 0 bases at J, with 9 bases between the two ends. The CDR3 runs to 15 residues. DNA for the CDR3: TGTGCCAGCAGCCAGAAAAGGAGCTCTGGAAACACCATATATTTT. It is translated as CASSQKRSSGNTIYF.

This clonotype was recorded many times. The rearrangement uses TRBV7-6 and TRBJ2-7; 9 bases line up with TRBD2. The germline V gene encodes CDR1 SGHVS and CDR2 FNYEAQ. With V trimmed by 5 bases and J by 3 bases, 5 bases remained unmatched. This CDR3 has 14 amino acids. CDR3 nucleotide sequence: TGTGCCAGCAGCCTCGGGACTAGCCTCTACGAGCAGTACTTC. Residues: CASSLGTSLYEQYF.

The V gene is TRBV7-9, the J gene TRBJ1-6; D not certain. The germline CDR1 and CDR2 sequences are SEHNR and FQNEAQ (reference sequence). CDR3 length: 15 amino acids. Trimming cost V 1 base and J 3 bases, with 7 bases left between them. CDR3 bases: TGTGCCAGCAGCTTAGGACTGGACTATAATTCACCCCTCCACTTT. It is translated as CASSLGLDYNSPLHF. Using reference TRBV7-9 and TRBJ1-6 for the parts outside the CDR3, the full variable domain is DTGVSQNPRHKITKRGQNVTFRCDPISEHNRLYWYRQTLGQGPEFLTYFQNEAQLEKSRLLSDRFSAERPKGSFSTLEIQRTEQGDSAMYLCASSLGLDYNSPLHFGNGTRLTVT.

The table lists this clonotype with many counts. In nucleotides, the CDR3 is TGTGCCATCAGAAAAGGACAGACATACAATGAGCAGTTCTTC. This codes for CAIRKGQTYNEQFF. This sequence joins TRBV10-3 and TRBJ2-1; a weak D match, TRBD1 (6 bases). Per the germline V gene, CDR1 is ENHRY and CDR2 is SYGVKD. The V end was cut by 6 bases, the J end by 4 bases, with 13 bases between. This CDR3 comprises 14 residues.

The chain recombines TRBV9 with TRBJ2-5; the match to TRBD2 covers 8 bases. The germline gives CDR1 SGDLS, CDR2 YYNGEE. The trim removed 0 bases at V and 2 bases at J, leaving 6 bases unmatched. The CDR3 is 16 residues long. This CDR3 reads CASSVESGSEQETQYF. The CDR3, as DNA: TGTGCCAGCAGCGTAGAAAGCGGGAGCGAACAAGAGACCCAGTACTTC.

As to this clonotype: A read error is possible here, since a much larger clone lies one base away. The rearrangement joins TRBV4-2 to TRBJ2-3, with a tentative D call TRBD1 (6 bases). Trimming pared 1 base from V and 4 bases from J, leaving 6 bases between. Germline CDR1 and CDR2: LGHNA and YNFKEQ. The CDR3 sequence is 13 residues long. The CDR3 protein is CASSQGGPDTQYF. For the CDR3, the DNA is TGTGCCAGCAGCCAAGGGGGGCCAGATACGCAGTATTTT.

This clonotype has a count of ten or more. The genes are TRBV7-9 and TRBJ2-7; D is undetermined. With 1 base removed from V and 2 bases from J, the gap between germline ends came to 9 bases. Germline V gene lookup returns CDR1 SEHNR and CDR2 FQNEAQ (reference sequence). The CDR3 is made up of 14 amino acids. Here the CDR3 DNA reads TGTGCCAGCAGCTTAGACACTCCCCCCTACGAGCAGTACTTC. Its protein is CASSLDTPPYEQYF.

The rearrangement uses TRBV20-1 and TRBJ1-6; no reliable D call. The V and J ends lost 1 base and 11 bases respectively, with 15 bases between them. The CDR3 runs 14 residues. Germline V gives CDR1 DFQATT, CDR2 SNEGSKA (reference sequence). The CDR3 DNA is TGCAGTGCTAGAGGGACTAGCGGGAATACACCCCTCCACTTT. It yields the protein CSARGTSGNTPLHF.

This clonotype was seen many times. The V call is TRBV2, the J call TRBJ1-4; D uncertain. Germline V lookup: CDR1 SNHLY, CDR2 FYNNEI. This CDR3 has 15 residues. The V end was cut by 6 bases, the J end by 5 bases, with 16 bases between. Here the CDR3 reads CASSQEGYLNEKLFF. The CDR3, as DNA: TGTGCCAGCAGCCAAGAGGGCTATTTGAATGAAAAACTGTTTTTT.

The rearrangement joins TRBV6-5 to TRBJ2-1, with 8 bases aligning to TRBD2. V shed 2 bases, J shed 2 bases, and the junction held 8 bases outside the gene matches. The CDR3 has 17 amino acids. The germline gives CDR1 MNHEY, CDR2 SVGAGI. The CDR3 nucleotides are TGTGCCAGCAGTTACCGAACTAGCGGAGTCACCTACAATGAGCAGTTCTTC. Residues: CASSYRTSGVTYNEQFF.

This clonotype was counted a few times. The rearrangement uses TRBV9 and TRBJ2-1, with D possibly matching TRBD2 (6 bases). CDR1 and CDR2 from the germline V gene are SGDLS and YYNGEE. V lost 3 bases, J lost 7 bases, and 23 bases lay in between. This CDR3 has 17 amino acids. CDR3 region: CASSAPNRGARENEQFF. The CDR3 DNA follows: TGTGCCAGCAGCGCCCCTAATCGAGGCGCGCGGGAAAATGAGCAGTTCTTC.

A remark on this clonotype: This CDR3 is missing its conserved last phenylalanine or tryptophan, likely due to a read error. This chain links TRBV9 with TRBJ2-5, with D hard to call. With 7 bases removed from V and 2 bases from J, the gap between germline ends came to 12 bases. From germline, CDR1 is SGDLS and CDR2 YYNGEE. The CDR3 runs to 13 residues. CDR3 protein: CASGGSIQETQYS. The CDR3 bases are TGTGCCAGCGGCGGTAGTATACAAGAGACCCAGTACTCC.

This clonotype was detected ten times or more. The rearrangement links TRBV6-1 to TRBJ1-2, with D possibly being TRBD1 (6 bases). CDR3 length: 12 amino acids. V lost 6 bases and J lost 9, with 14 bases in between. Germline V gene data show CDR1 as MNHNS and CDR2 as SASEGT. As DNA, the CDR3 is TGTGCCAGCAGCACCTCAGGGGCCCGCTACACCTTC. This translates into CASSTSGARYTF.

In the case of this clonotype: The junction shows a germline mismatch at one end, possibly a read error. The chain carries TRBV11-3 and TRBJ1-3; D call uncertain. This CDR3 contains 13 residues. Germline lookup yields CDR1 SGHNT and CDR2 YENEEA. CDR3 coding DNA: TGTGCCAGCAGGAAGTCGATTGGAACCACCATATATTTT. It yields the protein CASRKSIGTTIYF.

The chain combines TRBV2 with TRBJ2-6; D might be TRBD1 or TRBD2, each matching 5 bases. The CDR3 loop spans 15 amino acids. Trimming shortened V by 8 bases and J by 3 bases, and 14 bases separated the two germline ends. Germline V gene sequence: CDR1 SNHLY, CDR2 FYNNEI. CDR3 sequence (DNA): TGTGCCAGCGTTTCGAGGGGCGGTGGGGCCAACGTCCTGACTTTC. It codes for CASVSRGGGANVLTF.

The sample holds many counts of this clonotype. The chain couples TRBV11-2 to TRBJ2-3; 9 bases are a match to TRBD2. The CDR3 covers 16 residues. J lost 0 bases, V lost 3 bases, and 4 bases had no gene match. Germline loops: CDR1 SGHAT, CDR2 FQNNGV. Written as DNA, the CDR3 is TGTGCCAGCAGCTTCACTAGCGGGCTAAGCACAGATACGCAGTATTTT. Amino acids: CASSFTSGLSTDTQYF.

This clonotype was counted many times. The V gene is TRBV4-1, the J gene TRBJ2-7, with D hard to call. Germline assignment: CDR1 MGHRA and CDR2 YSYEKL. The length of the CDR3 is 16 residues. V dropped 3 bases and J dropped 2 bases, with 17 bases sitting between them. The CDR3 DNA is TGCGCCAGCAGCCAGCTGGCAGCCATAGTAACCTACGAGCAGTACTTC. Translated: CASSQLAAIVTYEQYF.

The chain has TRBV3-1 and TRBJ2-7; D is possibly TRBD2 (6 bases). The CDR3 consists of 14 residues. V gave up 2 bases and J gave up 1 base, with 9 bases separating them. Germline lookup yields CDR1 LGHDT and CDR2 YNNKEL (reference sequence). The CDR3 loop is CASSQRRGSYEQYF. The CDR3 coding sequence is TGTGCCAGCAGCCAACGGCGGGGTTCCTACGAGCAGTACTTC.

This sequence joins TRBV7-9 and TRBJ2-6; a possible D gene is TRBD2 (7 bases). There are 21 residues in the CDR3. V lost 0 bases to trimming and J lost 0 bases, with 21 bases between them. Germline CDR1 is SEHNR and CDR2 is FQNEAQ (reference sequence). The CDR3 loop reads CASSLARGGGLPPSGANVLTF. The CDR3, as DNA: TGTGCCAGCAGCTTAGCAAGGGGGGGGGGTCTCCCCCCCTCTGGGGCCAACGTCCTGACTTTC. Variable domain in full (rest from reference TRBV7-9 and TRBJ2-6): DTGVSQNPRHKITKRGQNVTFRCDPISEHNRLYWYRQTLGQGPEFLTYFQNEAQLEKSRLLSDRFSAERPKGSFSTLEIQRTEQGDSAMYLCASSLARGGGLPPSGANVLTFGAGSRLTVL.

V is TRBV24-1 and J is TRBJ1-6; D may be TRBD1 (5 bases). CDR3 length: 17 residues. Germline CDR1 is KGHDR and CDR2 is SFDVKD. V dropped 7 bases and J dropped 6 bases, with 21 bases sitting between them. CDR3 sequence (DNA): TGTGCCACCAGCGTTTCCCACGACGGGAGGGGTAATTCACCCCTCCACTTT. Translation: CATSVSHDGRGNSPLHF.

This clonotype was found many times. V and J are TRBV20-1 and TRBJ2-5; 15 positions match TRBD2. This CDR3 region has 17 residues. From germline, CDR1 is DFQATT and CDR2 SNEGSKA (reference sequence). Germline trimming cut 1 base from V and 4 bases from J; bases unmatched to any gene: 7. The chain's CDR3 is CSARAWTSGRASETQYF. The CDR3 DNA reads as TGCAGTGCTAGAGCCTGGACTAGCGGGAGGGCCTCAGAGACCCAGTACTTC.

In this sample, this clonotype turned up many times. This chain joins TRBV9 and TRBJ2-6; D gene unclear. CDR1 is SGDLS, CDR2 YYNGEE, per germline. Trimming pared 3 bases from V and 0 bases from J, leaving 10 bases between. There are 16 residues in the CDR3. The CDR3 nucleotides are TGTGCCAGCAGCGCCCGTAGTGACTCTGGGGCCAACGTCCTGACTTTC. The encoded protein is CASSARSDSGANVLTF.

This clonotype was counted ten times or more. The rearrangement joins TRBV15 to TRBJ2-7; TRBD1 might be the D (5 bases). V gave up 0 bases and J gave up 5 bases, with 8 bases separating them. There are 13 residues in the CDR3. The germline V gene encodes CDR1 LNHNV and CDR2 YYDKDF (reference sequence). CDR3 coding DNA: TGTGCCACCAGCAGAGATCAGGGTGACGAGCAGTACTTC. Encoded protein: CATSRDQGDEQYF.

Here the CDR3 reads CASYLTGPTYNEQFF. The CDR3 DNA reads as TGTGCCAGCTACCTGACAGGCCCTACCTACAATGAGCAGTTCTTC. This chain uses TRBV5-6 with TRBJ2-1; D possibly corresponds to TRBD1 (6 bases). Deletions cut 7 bases from V and 2 bases from J, with 16 bases between. CDR1 SGHDT and CDR2 YYEEEE come from the germline V gene. The CDR3 totals 15 residues.

This clonotype has a handful of counts. This chain joins TRBV18 and TRBJ2-1; TRBD1 agrees at 10 bases. Looked up from germline, CDR1 is KGHSH and CDR2 is LQKENI. V shed 6 bases, J shed 3 bases, and the junction held 5 bases outside the gene matches. The CDR3 is 15 residues long. CDR3 in DNA: TGTGCCAGCTCGCCCGGGACAGGGGTCTACAATGAGCAGTTCTTC. Translating it yields CASSPGTGVYNEQFF.

This clonotype was observed many times. The rearrangement uses TRBV7-2 and TRBJ1-2; D may be TRBD1 (6 bases). V lost 5 bases and J 0 bases, leaving 10 bases between the germline ends. The CDR3 contains 14 residues. Per the germline V gene, CDR1 is SGHTA and CDR2 is FQGNSA. The CDR3 DNA reads as TGTGCCAGCAGCCCGACAGGCTCTAACTATGGCTACACCTTC. This gives the protein CASSPTGSNYGYTF.

The chain has TRBV18 and TRBJ1-5; the match to TRBD1 covers 7 bases. V shed 5 bases, J shed 0 bases, and the junction held 4 bases outside the gene matches. Germline V gene sequence: CDR1 KGHSH, CDR2 LQKENI. The CDR3 has 15 amino acids. The CDR3 protein is CASSTSGGSNQPQHF. In nucleotides, the CDR3 is TGTGCCAGCTCAACCTCAGGGGGTAGCAATCAGCCCCAGCATTTT.